The rows below give T cell receptor beta chains drawn from one sample of a study of blood T cells in healthy people across ages. TCRdb re-derived calls from the 5' RACE reads in MiXCR, one entry per CDR3 protein. The sample carries hundreds of thousands of distinct CDR3 sequences, around 38% recorded once. The specimen sequenced was blood. The receptors were sampled from an elderly man in good health. Both conserved end residues are part of each CDR3. The D gene is left open where the match is weak. Size values are once, few and many counts, or a class for expanded clones, and some rows have none.

TRBJ2-7 | NA | NA | TRBV5-5 | TGTGCCAGCAGCTTCGAACAGCACTTAGAGCAGTACTTC | CASSFEQHLEQYF
TRBJ1-6 | NA | TRBD1 | TRBV6-2/TRBV6-3 | TGTGCCAGCAGTTCCCGGGACAGGGGAAATTCACCCCTCCACTTT | CASSSRDRGNSPLHF
TRBJ1-1 | many | NA | TRBV29-1 | TGCAGCGGCCGAGGAGGGCGGGGAACTGAAGCTTTCTTT | CSGRGGRGTEAFF
TRBJ2-3 | NA | NA | TRBV27 | TGTGCCAGCAGTCCCCCCCCTAGGGGCGCAGATACGCAGTATTTT | CASSPPPRGADTQYF
TRBJ2-7 | NA | TRBD1 | TRBV3-1 | TGTGCCAGCAGCCAAACCGGGACAGGGAACTCCTACGAGCAGTACTTC | CASSQTGTGNSYEQYF
TRBJ1-2 | NA | TRBD1 | TRBV20-1 | TGCAGTGCCAGTGTCGGGGACAGGGGAGGCGGCTACACCTTC | CSASVGDRGGGYTF
TRBJ2-3 | NA | NA | TRBV7-9 | TGTGCCAGCAGCCAACTCTCCGGGGCCGGCACAGATACGCAGTATTTT | CASSQLSGAGTDTQYF
TRBJ1-6 | many | NA | TRBV7-3 | TGTGCCAGCAGCTCATCAACTACCTTTGCACCTAATAATTCACCCCTCCACTTT | CASSSSTTFAPNNSPLHF
TRBJ2-7 | NA | TRBD2 | TRBV20-1 | TGCAGTGTTAAACTAGCGGGAAACTACGAGCAGTACTTC | CSVKLAGNYEQYF
TRBJ2-7 | NA | NA | TRBV20-1 | TGCAGTGCTAGTCTAGGCCAGAACCGCTACGAGCAGTACTTC | CSASLGQNRYEQYF
TRBJ2-5 | few | NA | TRBV12-3/TRBV12-4 | TGTGCCAGCAGTATTGCGGGACGAGAGACCCAGTACTTC | CASSIAGRETQYF
TRBJ1-5 | NA | NA | TRBV28 | TGTGCCAGCAGTCCGGGGGTAGTGTGGCCCCAGCATTTT | CASSPGVVWPQHF
TRBJ1-1 | NA | TRBD1 | TRBV15 | TGTGCCAAATACAGGGGTGGCGAAGCTTTCTTT | CAKYRGGEAFF
TRBJ2-7 | few | NA | TRBV11-2 | TGTGCCAGCAGCCCTCTCCTAGCAATCTACGAGCAGTACTTC | CASSPLLAIYEQYF
TRBJ2-1 | few | NA | TRBV6-4 | TGTGCCAGCAGTGGAGTCGCCAGCAGCAATGAGCAGTTCTTC | CASSGVASSNEQFF
TRBJ2-1 | few | NA | TRBV25-1 | TGTGCCAGCATCTCTACCGGGAACGTCAATGAGCAGTTCTTC | CASISTGNVNEQFF
TRBJ2-5 | few | NA | TRBV14 | TGTGCCAGCAGCCAAGGAGGACGGAATCTCCAAGAGACCCAGTACTTC | CASSQGGRNLQETQYF
TRBJ2-3 | many | NA | TRBV6-2/TRBV6-3 | TGTGCCAGCCGAGGGTGGGATACGCAGTATTTT | CASRGWDTQYF
TRBJ1-5 | NA | TRBD1 | TRBV10-3 | TGTGCCATCAGTGAGGGGACAGGGGGCCGAAATCAGCCCCAGCATTTT | CAISEGTGGRNQPQHF
TRBJ1-1 | few | TRBD1 | TRBV6-2/TRBV6-3 | TGTGCCAGCACCCTCCCCCAAACAGGGGGCAACACTGAAGCTTTCTTT | CASTLPQTGGNTEAFF
TRBJ2-7 | NA | TRBD2 | TRBV20-1 | TGCAGTGCTCCGGGCCGGGGGGGGATTTACAATGAGCAGTACTTC | CSAPGRGGIYNEQYF
TRBJ2-7 | NA | NA | TRBV4-3 | TGCGCCAGCAGCCAAGTTCGGCAGGCAGCCTACGAGCAGTACTTC | CASSQVRQAAYEQYF
TRBJ1-2 | NA | NA | TRBV20-1 | TGCAGTGCTAGAGTCAGTGGCTATGGCTACACCTTC | CSARVSGYGYTF
TRBJ2-1 | NA | NA | TRBV12-3/TRBV12-4 | TGTGCCAGCAGGGTACAGGGAGAGTCCCACAATGAGCAGTTCTTC | CASRVQGESHNEQFF
TRBJ2-5 | many | NA | TRBV7-3 | TGTGCCAGCAGCTTCGGACTAACCCTGGGAGAGACCCAGTACTTC | CASSFGLTLGETQYF
TRBJ2-7 | once | TRBD2 | TRBV20-1 | TGCAGTGCTAGAGATCGAAGCGGGGAGCTTTACGAGCAGTACTTC | CSARDRSGELYEQYF
TRBJ2-1 | NA | TRBD1 | TRBV7-2 | TGTGCCAGCAGCCCAATAGACAGGGGAAAGCAGTTCTTC | CASSPIDRGKQFF
TRBJ2-1 | once | NA | TRBV18 | TGTGCCAGCTCACCTTTCTTCATATCAGATGAGCAGTTCTTC | CASSPFFISDEQFF
TRBJ2-7 | NA | TRBD2 | TRBV7-2 | TGTGCCAGCAGCAATCGGGGGGGCCCACTCGAGCAGTACTTC | CASSNRGGPLEQYF
TRBJ1-6 | NA | TRBD1 | TRBV12-3/TRBV12-4 | TGTGCCAGCAGTTTGACAGGGAATTCACCCCTCCACTTT | CASSLTGNSPLHF
TRBJ1-5 | NA | TRBD1 | TRBV27 | TGTGCCAGCAGTCTAAAGCAGGACAGGGGGGGAAATCAGCCCCAGCATTTT | CASSLKQDRGGNQPQHF
TRBJ2-5 | NA | NA | TRBV6-1 | TGTGCCAGCAGGAGGAAGATCCAAGAGACCCAGTACTTC | CASRRKIQETQYF
TRBJ2-3 | NA | NA | TRBV7-9 | TGTGCCAGCAGCATAACCCCATACGCGGGGGGCCCCGTGGGGACAGTTACGCAGTATTTT | CASSITPYAGGPVGTVTQYF
TRBJ2-3 | NA | NA | TRBV4-1 | TGCGCCAGCAGCCAACGGGGCTCGGATCACACAGATACGCAGTATTTT | CASSQRGSDHTDTQYF
TRBJ1-1 | NA | NA | TRBV25-1 | TGTGCCAGCGGCAAGAAAGTCGGCACTGAAGCTTTCTTT | CASGKKVGTEAFF
TRBJ2-1 | many | NA | TRBV6-2/TRBV6-3 | TGTGCCAGCACCCTCGTGGGGGAGGCAGTGGGGTCCTACAATGAGCAGTTCTTC | CASTLVGEAVGSYNEQFF
TRBJ2-5 | few | TRBD2 | TRBV7-9 | TGTGCCAGCCGTACAGCGGGAACCCAAGAGACCCAGTACTTC | CASRTAGTQETQYF
TRBJ2-1 | NA | NA | TRBV9 | TGTGCCAGCGGCGTAGGTAGCCTTTACAATGAGCAGTTCTTC | CASGVGSLYNEQFF
TRBJ2-7 | NA | TRBD1 | TRBV5-1 | TGCGCCAGCAGCTTGGCCGGGGCCGGGACAGGGAACTACGAGCAGTACTTC | CASSLAGAGTGNYEQYF
TRBJ1-1 | NA | NA | TRBV18 | TGTGCCAGCTCACCCCGAGTTGCACAGATGAACACTGAAGCTTTCTTT | CASSPRVAQMNTEAFF
TRBJ2-5 | few | NA | TRBV7-2 | TGTGCCAGCAGCCCGCGAGGGGTGGGGACCCAGTACTTC | CASSPRGVGTQYF
TRBJ1-3 | NA | NA | TRBV5-6 | TGTGCCAGCAGACGGCTTACAGGGTTCGGAAACACCATATATTTT | CASRRLTGFGNTIYF
TRBJ2-5 | few | NA | TRBV3-1 | TGTGCCAGCAACCTTAGCGGCAGAGAGACCCAGTACTTC | CASNLSGRETQYF
TRBJ2-7 | few | TRBD2 | TRBV7-2 | TGTGCCAGCAGCTTAGGGACTAGCGGGAACGGGTACGAGCAGTACTTC | CASSLGTSGNGYEQYF
TRBJ2-4 | NA | TRBD2 | TRBV7-2 | TGTGCCAGCAGTCCTAGCGGGACAAGGGAAAACATTCAGTACTTC | CASSPSGTRENIQYF
TRBJ2-7 | NA | NA | TRBV3-1 | TGTGCCAGCAGCCAAGTGACTATGAAGCCCGAGCAGTACTTC | CASSQVTMKPEQYF
TRBJ1-6 | NA | NA | TRBV27 | TGTGCCAGCAGTCCGGACAGTTCCTACTCACCCCTCCACTTT | CASSPDSSYSPLHF
TRBJ2-5 | few | TRBD2 | TRBV9 | TGTGCCAGCAGCGCCTTTCCTAGCGGGCCACAAGAGACCCAGTACTTC | CASSAFPSGPQETQYF
TRBJ1-1 | NA | NA | TRBV10-2 | TGCGCCAGCAGTGGTGGAAAAACTACTGGGAGCACTGAAGCTTTCTTT | CASSGGKTTGSTEAFF